These 20 T cell receptor beta chains share one sample of origin, sequenced in a study of control samples from healthy donors and cancer patients. Assay used: immunoSEQ multiplex PCR; TCRdb lists only in-frame clones, some missing. The table records approximately 89,000 clones, around 87% of them present only once. Specimen: blood. The receptor set was obtained from a man aged 50 or older in good health.

The chain joins TRBV2 to TRBJ2-3, with TRBD1 as a possible D gene (5 bases). The ends were cut back, 8 bases at V and 2 bases at J, with 14 bases in the middle. Germline assignment: CDR1 SNHLY and CDR2 FYNNEI. This CDR3 is 14 amino acids long. CDR3 loop: CASVRQSDTDTQYF. CDR3 bases: TGTGCCAGCGTCAGACAGAGCGACACAGATACGCAGTATTTT.

The chain employs TRBV19 and TRBJ2-2; a possible D gene is TRBD2 (6 bases). V was cut by 5 bases and J by 0 bases, with 13 bases left in between. There are 16 residues in the CDR3. Germline V gene data show CDR1 as LNHDA and CDR2 as SQIVND (reference sequence). DNA for the CDR3: TGTGCCAGTAGTCGGAGGGACGCCGCGAACACCGGGGAGCTGTTTTTT. Residues: CASSRRDAANTGELFF.

This chain joins TRBV3-1 (or the pseudogene TRBV3-2) and TRBJ1-1; unclear D gene. The CDR3 has 15 amino acids. The V gene lost 3 bases and the J gene lost 5 bases, with 16 bases spanning the gap. Germline V CDR1 and CDR2: LGHDT, YNNKEL (reference sequence). The CDR3 is CASSHNPDQGTEAFF. The CDR3 DNA is TGTGCCAGCAGCCACAATCCGGATCAAGGGACTGAAGCTTTCTTT.

This chain joins TRBV27 and TRBJ2-1, with 9 bases identical to TRBD1. With 5 bases clipped from V and 6 bases from J, the junction kept 11 bases outside the gene matches. This CDR3 has 16 amino acids. Germline V gene lookup returns CDR1 MNHEY and CDR2 SMNVEV (reference sequence). The CDR3 DNA is TGTGCCAGCAGTCCCCTCCGGGGACAGGGCCCCAATGAGCAGTTCTTC. Translation: CASSPLRGQGPNEQFF.

This chain links TRBV28 with TRBJ1-5; no reliable D call. Trimming cost V 5 bases and J 4 bases, with 6 bases left between them. The CDR3 contains 12 residues. From germline, CDR1 is MDHEN and CDR2 SYDVKM. CDR3 in DNA: TGTGCCAGCAGTCCACCTAATCAGCCCCAGCATTTT. Its protein is CASSPPNQPQHF.

The count of this clone is one. CDR3 sequence (DNA): TGCGCCAGCAGCTTAACTACAGGTGAAGCTTTCTTT. Residues: CASSLTTGEAFF. This chain uses TRBV5-1 with TRBJ1-1, with D possibly matching TRBD1 (5 bases). CDR3 length equals 12 residues. Germline CDR1 SGHRS, CDR2 YFSETQ. V was pared by 2 bases and J by 7 bases, with 9 bases between.

The chain has TRBV4-1 and TRBJ1-2; D is unclear. The V gene's germline CDR1 is MGHRA and CDR2 YSYEKL. This CDR3 is 15 amino acids long. Trimming stripped 3 bases from V and 4 bases from J, with 15 bases between. CDR3 sequence (DNA): TGCGCCAGCAGCCAGGCCCTTGACAAACCCTATGGCTACACCTTC. The encoded protein is CASSQALDKPYGYTF.

This clone appeared a few times. The chain recombines TRBV11-2 with TRBJ1-2; D gene unclear. Between the trimmed V and J ends, which lost 5 bases and 5 bases, there was a span of 15 bases. The CDR3 contains 14 residues. Germline V gives CDR1 SGHAT, CDR2 FQNNGV. CDR3 sequence reads: CASSIQATLYGYTF. The CDR3 nucleotides are TGTGCCAGCAGCATTCAGGCTACCCTTTATGGCTACACCTTC. Full variable domain (remainder filled in from reference TRBV11-2 and TRBJ1-2): EAGVAQSPRYKIIEKRQSVAFWCNPISGHATLYWYQQILGQGPKLLIQFQNNGVVDDSQLPKDRFSAERLKGVDSTLKIQPAKLEDSAVYLCASSIQATLYGYTFGSGTRLTVV.

The chain recombines TRBV3-1 (or the pseudogene TRBV3-2) with TRBJ1-5; D unresolved. Germline V gene sequence: CDR1 LGHDT, CDR2 YNNKEL (reference sequence). The CDR3 has 14 amino acids. V lost 1 base to trimming and J lost 2 bases, with 6 bases between them. The CDR3 loop is CASSQVPGNQPQHF. The CDR3 DNA follows: TGTGCCAGCAGCCAAGTCCCAGGCAATCAGCCCCAGCATTTT.

The chain joins TRBV29-1 to TRBJ2-1; D is tentatively TRBD1 or TRBD2 (5 bases each). The CDR3 runs 14 residues. Deletions cut 3 bases from V and 5 bases from J, with 14 bases between. From germline, CDR1 is SQVTM and CDR2 ANQGSEA. The CDR3 is CSVDRAVGDNEQFF. DNA of the CDR3: TGCAGCGTTGATAGGGCAGTGGGGGACAATGAGCAGTTCTTC.

The chain recombines TRBV19 with TRBJ1-4; D gene uncertain. The CDR3 covers 14 residues. Germline V gene data show CDR1 as LNHDA and CDR2 as SQIVND (reference sequence). Trimming removed 9 bases from V and 5 bases from J, with 16 bases in between. In nucleotides, the CDR3 is TGTGCCAGCACGGGGAGAGCCGACAATGAAAAACTGTTTTTT. This translates into CASTGRADNEKLFF.

Concerning this clone: Compared with germline, one end of the junction differs, possibly owing to a read error. The chain is built from TRBV6-1 and TRBJ2-5; 11 nucleotides agree with TRBD2. Germline loops: CDR1 MNHNS, CDR2 SASEGT. This CDR3 contains 12 residues. The CDR3 region has the DNA TGTGCCAGCAGTGAAGCGTGGGGACTAGCGGACTTC. Its translation: CASSEAWGLADF.

This clone was observed a single time. The chain combines TRBV11-2 with TRBJ1-1, with no clear D. The V end lost 4 bases, the J end lost 0 bases, and 6 bases lay between the germline ends. This CDR3 comprises 13 residues. From germline, CDR1 is SGHAT and CDR2 FQNNGV. The CDR3 here is CASSSAVNTEAFF. The CDR3 nucleotides are TGTGCCAGCAGCTCAGCGGTGAACACTGAAGCTTTCTTT.

The J gene is TRBJ1-1, the V gene TRBV7-2; 9 bases agree with TRBD1. The CDR3 runs 15 residues. After removal of 8 bases from V and 6 bases from J, the junction contained 13 bases not matched to a gene. Per germline, CDR1 SGHTA and CDR2 FQGNSA. The CDR3 here is CASSNWGTGLAEAFF. CDR3 nucleotides: TGTGCCAGCTCAAACTGGGGGACAGGGTTAGCTGAAGCTTTCTTT.

The V and J genes are TRBV19 and TRBJ1-2, with TRBD1 matching 10 bases. This CDR3 has 14 amino acids. The V and J ends lost 3 bases and 5 bases, in that order; junction bases with no gene match: 3. Per the germline V gene, CDR1 is LNHDA and CDR2 is SQIVND (reference sequence). The CDR3 DNA is TGTGCCAGTAGTATTGGACAGGGGGGTTATGGCTACACCTTC. It encodes CASSIGQGGYGYTF.

The chain links TRBV11-3 to TRBJ2-1, with D perhaps matching TRBD2 (6 bases). Trimming removed 5 bases at V and 7 bases at J, with 9 bases between. CDR3 length: 12 residues. From germline, CDR1 is SGHNT and CDR2 YENEEA. The CDR3 is CASSIAGNEQFF. Written as DNA, the CDR3 is TGTGCCAGCAGCATTGCGGGAAATGAGCAGTTCTTC.

The CDR3, as DNA: TGCAGTGCTATTTGGGGAACTGAAGCTTTCTTT. Translating it yields CSAIWGTEAFF. This chain connects TRBV20-1 to TRBJ1-1; no clear D gene. Looked up from germline, CDR1 is DFQATT and CDR2 is SNEGSKA (reference sequence). The V and J ends lost 4 bases and 5 bases respectively, with 8 bases between them. The CDR3 runs 11 residues.

The chain uses TRBV9 and TRBJ1-2; no clear D gene. Germline V gene sequence: CDR1 SGDLS, CDR2 YYNGEE. CDR3 length: 15 amino acids. Trimming pared 0 bases from V and 7 bases from J, leaving 16 bases between. The CDR3 nucleotides read TGTGCCAGCAGCGTAGAAAAGGGCAACTATGGTGGCTACACCTTC. Translation gives CASSVEKGNYGGYTF. Based on the CDR3 plus reference TRBV9 and TRBJ1-2, the full variable domain is DSGVTQTPKHLITATGQRVTLRCSPRSGDLSVYWYQQSLDQGLQFLIQYYNGEERAKGNILERFSAQQFPDLHSELNLSSLELGDSALYFCASSVEKGNYGGYTFGSGTRLTVV.

This rearrangement joins TRBV7-9 to TRBJ1-2; tentatively, D is TRBD1 (6 bases). This CDR3 is 13 amino acids long. With 5 bases removed from V and 6 bases from J, the gap between germline ends came to 13 bases. Germline CDR1 and CDR2: SEHNR and FQNEAQ (reference sequence). In nucleotides, the CDR3 is TGTGCCAGCAGCCCGACAGGAGCGAATGGCTACACCTTC. This translates into CASSPTGANGYTF.

The chain combines TRBV30 with TRBJ2-3; D gene ambiguous. Germline V lookup: CDR1 GTSNPN, CDR2 SVGIG (reference sequence). With 0 bases removed from V and 3 bases from J, the gap between germline ends came to 13 bases. The CDR3 runs to 15 residues. This CDR3 is CAWSVKETRTDTQYF. The CDR3 bases are TGTGCCTGGAGTGTAAAGGAAACGAGGACAGATACGCAGTATTTT.